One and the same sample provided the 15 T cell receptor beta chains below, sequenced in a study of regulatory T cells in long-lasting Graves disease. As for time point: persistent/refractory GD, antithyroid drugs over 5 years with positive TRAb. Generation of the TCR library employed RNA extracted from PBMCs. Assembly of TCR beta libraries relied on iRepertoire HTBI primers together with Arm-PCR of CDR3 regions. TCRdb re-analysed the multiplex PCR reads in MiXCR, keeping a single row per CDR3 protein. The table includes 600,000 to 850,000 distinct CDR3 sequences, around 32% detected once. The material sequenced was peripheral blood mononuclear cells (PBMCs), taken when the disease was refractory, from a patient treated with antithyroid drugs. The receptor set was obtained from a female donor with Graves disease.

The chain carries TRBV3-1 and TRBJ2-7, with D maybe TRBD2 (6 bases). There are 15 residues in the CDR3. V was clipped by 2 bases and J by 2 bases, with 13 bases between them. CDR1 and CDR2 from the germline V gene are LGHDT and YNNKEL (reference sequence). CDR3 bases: TGTGCCAGCAGCCAAATCAGCGGGCGAACCTACGAGCAGTACTTC. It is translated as CASSQISGRTYEQYF.

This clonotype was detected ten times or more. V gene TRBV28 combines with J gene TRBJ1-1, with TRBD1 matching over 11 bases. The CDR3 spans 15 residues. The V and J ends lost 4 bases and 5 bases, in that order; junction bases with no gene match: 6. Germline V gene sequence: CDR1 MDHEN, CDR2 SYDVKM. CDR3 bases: TGTGCCAGCAGTTCTGGGACAGGGGGAAGAACTGAAGCTTTCTTT. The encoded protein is CASSSGTGGRTEAFF.

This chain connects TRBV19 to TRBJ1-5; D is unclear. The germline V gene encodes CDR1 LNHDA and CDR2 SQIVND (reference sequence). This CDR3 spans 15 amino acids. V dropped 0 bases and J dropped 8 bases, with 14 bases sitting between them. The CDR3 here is CASSIDHASSKPQHF. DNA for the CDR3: TGTGCCAGTAGTATAGATCATGCGTCAAGCAAGCCCCAGCATTTT.

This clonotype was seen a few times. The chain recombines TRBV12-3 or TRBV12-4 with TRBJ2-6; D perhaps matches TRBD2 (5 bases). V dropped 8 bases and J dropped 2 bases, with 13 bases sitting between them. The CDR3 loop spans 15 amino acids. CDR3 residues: CASRRGVAGANVLTF. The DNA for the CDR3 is TGTGCCAGCCGCCGGGGAGTTGCTGGGGCCAACGTCCTGACTTTC.

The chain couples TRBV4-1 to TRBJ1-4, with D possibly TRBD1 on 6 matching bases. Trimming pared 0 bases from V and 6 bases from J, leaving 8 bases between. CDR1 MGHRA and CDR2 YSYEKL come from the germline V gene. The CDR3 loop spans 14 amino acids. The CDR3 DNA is TGCGCCAGCAGCCAAGAAGGGGGAGATGAAAAACTGTTTTTT. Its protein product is CASSQEGGDEKLFF.

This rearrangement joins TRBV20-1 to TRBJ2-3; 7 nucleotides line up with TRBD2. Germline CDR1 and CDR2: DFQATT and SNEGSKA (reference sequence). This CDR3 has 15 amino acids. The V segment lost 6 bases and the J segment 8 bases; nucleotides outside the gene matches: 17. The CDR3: CSAPPRQRSGGTQYF. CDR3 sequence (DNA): TGCAGTGCCCCCCCTCGGCAGCGGTCGGGGGGTACGCAGTATTTT.

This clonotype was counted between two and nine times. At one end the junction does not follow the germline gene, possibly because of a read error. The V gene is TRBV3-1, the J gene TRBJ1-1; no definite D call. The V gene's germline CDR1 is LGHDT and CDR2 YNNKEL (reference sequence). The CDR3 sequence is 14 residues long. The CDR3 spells CASSQDNVNTEAFF. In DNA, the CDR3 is TGTGCCAGCAGCCAAGATAACGTGAATACTGAAGCTTTCTTT.

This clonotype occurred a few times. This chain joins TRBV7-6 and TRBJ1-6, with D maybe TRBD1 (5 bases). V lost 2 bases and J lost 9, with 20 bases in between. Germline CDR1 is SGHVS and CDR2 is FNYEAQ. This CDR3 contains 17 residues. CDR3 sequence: CASSLRAPQGGASPLHF. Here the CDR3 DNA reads TGTGCCAGCAGCTTAAGGGCCCCTCAGGGAGGGGCTTCACCCCTCCACTTT.

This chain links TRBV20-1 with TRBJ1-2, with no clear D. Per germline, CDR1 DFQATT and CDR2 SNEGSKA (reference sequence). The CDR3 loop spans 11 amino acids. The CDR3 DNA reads TGCAGGGCAGGAGTAACCTATGGCTACACCTTC. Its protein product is CRAGVTYGYTF.

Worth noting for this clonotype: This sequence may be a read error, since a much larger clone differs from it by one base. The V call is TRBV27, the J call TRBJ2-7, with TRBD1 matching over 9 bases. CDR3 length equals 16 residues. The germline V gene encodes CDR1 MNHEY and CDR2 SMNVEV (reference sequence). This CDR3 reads CASGLSMGTGSHEQYF. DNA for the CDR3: TGTGCCAGCGGTTTATCGATGGGGACAGGGTCCCACGAGCAGTACTTC.

The CDR3 loop is CASSEYNAGIGNGYTF. CDR3 sequence (DNA): TGTGCCAGCAGTGAATATAATGCAGGTATAGGCAACGGCTACACCTTC. This chain connects TRBV25-1 to TRBJ1-2; D call uncertain. CDR3 length: 16 amino acids. Between the trimmed V and J ends, which lost 0 bases and 8 bases, there was a span of 19 bases. Germline CDR1 and CDR2: MGHDK and SYGVNS.

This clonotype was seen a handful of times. The CDR3 loop is CASSGWDEQYF. The CDR3 nucleotides read TGTGCCAGCTCAGGGTGGGACGAGCAGTACTTC. The rearrangement joins TRBV18 to TRBJ2-7; D is unresolved. The ends were cut back, 5 bases at V and 5 bases at J, with 7 bases in the middle. Germline assignment: CDR1 KGHSH and CDR2 LQKENI. This CDR3 comprises 11 residues. The full variable domain, its missing parts supplied by reference TRBV18 and TRBJ2-7, is NAGVMQNPRHLVRRRGQEARLRCSPMKGHSHVYWYRQLPEEGLKFMVYLQKENIIDESGMPKERFSAEFPKEGPSILRIQQVVRGDSAAYFCASSGWDEQYFGPGTRLTVT.

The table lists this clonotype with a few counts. The CDR3 is CASSHWTVSSGNTIYF. Written as DNA, the CDR3 is TGTGCCAGCAGCCACTGGACAGTAAGCTCTGGAAACACCATATATTTT. This rearrangement joins TRBV12-3 or TRBV12-4 to TRBJ1-3; D may be TRBD1 (6 bases). CDR3 length equals 16 residues. Trimming took 6 bases from V and 0 from J, leaving 15 bases between them.

The CDR3 is CASSQDRSVYGYTF. CDR3 sequence (DNA): TGTGCCAGCAGCCAGGACAGGTCCGTGTATGGCTACACCTTC. The chain joins TRBV5-6 to TRBJ1-2; TRBD1 aligns across 7 bases. Germline V gene lookup returns CDR1 SGHDT and CDR2 YYEEEE. Germline trimming cut 4 bases from V and 5 bases from J; bases unmatched to any gene: 8. This CDR3 comprises 14 residues.

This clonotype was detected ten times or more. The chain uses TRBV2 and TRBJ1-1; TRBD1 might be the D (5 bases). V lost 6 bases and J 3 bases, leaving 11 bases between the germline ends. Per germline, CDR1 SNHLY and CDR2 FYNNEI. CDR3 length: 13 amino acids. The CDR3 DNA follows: TGTGCCAGCAGAGCCAGGGACTACACTGAAGCTTTCTTT. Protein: CASRARDYTEAFF.